This paragraph reports one TCR beta chain. Its target is not known. The data derive from a study of long-term antiretroviral therapy in people with HIV. Study-wide results and caveats: Repertoires with HIV possessed tighter CDR3 length spans than those of controls. Blood in the study was drawn between the mid-2000s and the late 2010s, possibly under older ART regimens, which may be less effective than current ones.

The germline V gene encodes CDR1 SGHDN and CDR2 FVKESK. The CDR3 covers 16 residues. Germline trimming cut 2 bases from V and 2 bases from J; bases unmatched to any gene: 2. Assay version v3.0 of immunoSEQ was used, and it was run at survey level. Using immunoSEQ multiplex PCR, the repertoire was profiled, and TCRdb retains in-frame clones only, with some absent. The data contain 29,000 or so clones, nearly 95% of them singletons. This receptor was taken from a middle-aged woman with HIV. V is TRBV14 and J is TRBJ2-1; 11 bases fit TRBD2. The sample was unsorted PBMCs, taken about 6.7 years after starting antiretroviral therapy. CDR3 amino acids: CASSQLTSGAYNEQFF. For the CDR3, the DNA is TGTGCCAGCAGCCAACTGACTAGCGGGGCCTACAATGAGCAGTTCTTC.